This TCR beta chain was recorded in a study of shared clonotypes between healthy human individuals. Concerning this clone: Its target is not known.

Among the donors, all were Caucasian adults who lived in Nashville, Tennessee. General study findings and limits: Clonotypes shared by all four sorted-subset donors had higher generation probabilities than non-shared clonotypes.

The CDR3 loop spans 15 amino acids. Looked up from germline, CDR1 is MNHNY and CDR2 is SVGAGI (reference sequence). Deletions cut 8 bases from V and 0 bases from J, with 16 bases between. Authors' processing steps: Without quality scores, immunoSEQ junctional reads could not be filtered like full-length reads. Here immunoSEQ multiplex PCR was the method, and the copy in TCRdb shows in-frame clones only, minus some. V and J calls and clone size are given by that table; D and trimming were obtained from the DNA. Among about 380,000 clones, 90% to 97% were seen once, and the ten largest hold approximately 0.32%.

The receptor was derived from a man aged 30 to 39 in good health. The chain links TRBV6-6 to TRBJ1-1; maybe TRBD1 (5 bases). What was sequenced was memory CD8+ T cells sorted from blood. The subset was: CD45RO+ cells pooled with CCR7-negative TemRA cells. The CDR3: CASHPGPSVNTEAFF. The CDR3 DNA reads TGTGCCAGCCACCCGGGACCTTCCGTGAACACTGAAGCTTTCTTT.